The clone carrying this T cell receptor (beta chain) was detected ten times or more. This CDR3 contains 17 residues. The V end lost 5 bases, the J end lost 0 bases, and 18 bases lay between the germline ends. Germline lookup yields CDR1 SGHTA and CDR2 FQGNSA. TCRdb independently ran MiXCR on the reads; one entry per CDR3 protein. The repertoire holds 310,000 or so distinct CDR3 sequences, with under 30% as singletons. These data are taken from a study of T cell repertoires in cytomegalovirus infection. The sequencing input was PBMCs. V is TRBV7-2 and J is TRBJ2-3, with D perhaps TRBD2 (5 bases). This clonotype originated in a human donor in good health (CMV status not recorded). Some clones in this sample may be carry-over from other donors' samples. CDR3 amino acids: CASSRKRGEASTDTQYF. The CDR3 coding sequence is TGTGCCAGCAGCCGGAAACGGGGTGAAGCTAGCACAGATACGCAGTATTTT.